Presented here are 20 T cell receptor beta chains from one specimen sequenced in a study of cytomegalovirus exposure and HLA in healthy donors. The PCR ran on 60 Vbeta and 13 Jbeta primers. Sequencing was performed with immunoSEQ multiplex PCR; in TCRdb, only in-frame clones are kept and a portion is missing. Among more than 95,000 clones listed, 80% were seen once. Sequencing was done on a sample of PBMCs. These receptors came from a female donor in good health and CMV-seronegative.

The chain recombines TRBV27 with TRBJ1-2; D possibly corresponds to TRBD1 (6 bases). Between the trimmed V and J ends, which lost 6 bases and 7 bases, there was a span of 18 bases. The CDR3 extends over 14 amino acids. Germline assignment: CDR1 MNHEY and CDR2 SMNVEV (reference sequence). In DNA form, the CDR3 reads TGTGCCAGCAGAAGTACAGGGTTGGCTGGTGGCTACACCTTC. The encoded protein is CASRSTGLAGGYTF.

This chain joins TRBV11-2 and TRBJ2-3; 15 positions agree with TRBD2. The CDR3 extends over 16 amino acids. Germline loops: CDR1 SGHAT, CDR2 FQNNGV. Trimming at V came to 5 bases and at J to 5 bases, leaving 5 bases not matched to a gene. The CDR3 loop is CASSTGLAGGQDTQYF. In DNA form, the CDR3 reads TGTGCCAGCAGCACTGGACTAGCGGGGGGGCAAGATACGCAGTATTTT.

The V and J genes are TRBV27 and TRBJ2-1; weak D call: TRBD2 (5 bases). CDR1 is MNHEY, CDR2 SMNVEV, per germline (reference sequence). V was trimmed by 4 bases and J by 2 bases, leaving 9 bases between them. The CDR3 covers 14 residues. CDR3 in amino acids: CASSSSGPYNEQFF. The CDR3 DNA sequence: TGTGCCAGCAGTTCAAGCGGCCCCTACAATGAGCAGTTCTTC.

A few counts support this clone. V gene TRBV13 combines with J gene TRBJ2-2; D gene uncertain. Per germline, CDR1 PRHDT and CDR2 FYEKMQ (reference sequence). The ends were cut back, 5 bases at V and 6 bases at J, with 7 bases in the middle. The CDR3 totals 12 residues. CDR3 DNA sequence: TGTGCCAGCAGCCTTAATGCCGGGGAGCTGTTTTTT. This translates into CASSLNAGELFF. Together with reference TRBV13 and TRBJ2-2, the CDR3 gives the full variable domain: AAGVIQSPRHLIKEKRETATLKCYPIPRHDTVYWYQQGPGQDPQFLISFYEKMQSDKGSIPDRFSAQQFSDYHSELNMSSLELGDSALYFCASSLNAGELFFGEGSRLTVL.

This clone has only one observation. The chain links TRBV14 to TRBJ2-4, with D unclear. Trimming stripped 4 bases from V and 6 bases from J, with 10 bases between. The CDR3 covers 13 residues. Germline lookup yields CDR1 SGHDN and CDR2 FVKESK. The CDR3 region has the DNA TGTGCCAGCAGCCTAATAACAACAAACATTCAGTACTTC. Protein sequence: CASSLITTNIQYF. The complete variable domain, with remaining parts taken from reference TRBV14 and TRBJ2-4, reads EAGVTQFPSHSVIEKGQTVTLRCDPISGHDNLYWYRRVMGKEIKFLLHFVKESKQDESGMPNNRFLAERTGGTYSTLKVQPAELEDSGVYFCASSLITTNIQYFGAGTRLSVL.

The chain links TRBV14 to TRBJ1-3; TRBD1 matches at 8 bases. The V gene end was trimmed by 6 bases and the J gene end by 0 bases; junction bases not matched to a gene: 4. CDR1 and CDR2 (germline): SGHDN, FVKESK. The CDR3 length is 15 residues. In DNA, the CDR3 is TGTGCCAGCAGGCGGACAGGGTCCTCTGGAAACACCATATATTTT. Protein product: CASRRTGSSGNTIYF.

V gene TRBV30 combines with J gene TRBJ1-2; 8 positions agree with TRBD1. The CDR3 is made up of 15 amino acids. The V segment lost 4 bases and the J segment 6 bases; nucleotides outside the gene matches: 13. CDR1 is GTSNPN, CDR2 SVGIG, per germline (reference sequence). The CDR3 DNA reads TGTGCCTGGATTCCAAGGACAGGGCTGAGCCATGGCTACACCTTC. The encoded protein is CAWIPRTGLSHGYTF.

The chain carries TRBV7-9 and TRBJ1-4; 9 bases agree with TRBD1. The CDR3 runs 17 residues. The germline V gene encodes CDR1 SEHNR and CDR2 FQNEAQ (reference sequence). V lost 5 bases to trimming and J lost 8 bases; unmatched junction nucleotides: 15. CDR3 coding DNA: TGTGCCAGCAGCACCAAACCCACCGGGACAGGGCGCGAAAAACTGTTTTTT. This translates into CASSTKPTGTGREKLFF.

This rearrangement joins TRBV7-2 to TRBJ2-7; maybe TRBD1 (6 bases). The germline CDR1 and CDR2 sequences are SGHTA and FQGNSA. Trimming left V 4 bases short and J 9 bases short, with 16 bases between. This CDR3 comprises 13 residues. The DNA for the CDR3 is TGTGCCAGCAGCTCCCAGGACAGAGTAGTGCAGTACTTC. Translating it yields CASSSQDRVVQYF.

DNA of the CDR3: TGCGCCAGCAGCTTGGGGCATATCCAGAGGTATAATTCACCCCTCCACTTT. It specifies CASSLGHIQRYNSPLHF. The chain joins TRBV5-1 to TRBJ1-6; no reliable D call. V gave up 0 bases and J gave up 4 bases, with 14 bases separating them. This CDR3 comprises 17 residues. Germline CDR1 and CDR2: SGHRS and YFSETQ.

This rearrangement joins TRBV25-1 to TRBJ2-1; 9 nucleotides line up with TRBD2. The CDR3 covers 15 residues. V was clipped by 0 bases and J by 8 bases; unmatched bases: 5. Per the germline V gene, CDR1 is MGHDK and CDR2 is SYGVNS. Here the CDR3 reads CASSEYAGGPYEQFF. CDR3 sequence (DNA): TGTGCCAGCAGTGAATATGCGGGGGGGCCTTATGAGCAGTTCTTC.

CDR3 protein: CASSFGLGVHGYTF. The CDR3 DNA reads as TGCGCCAGCAGCTTTGGTCTAGGGGTGCATGGCTACACCTTC. The rearrangement links TRBV5-1 to TRBJ1-2, with a weak D call TRBD1 (5 bases). This CDR3 spans 14 amino acids. Germline V gene lookup returns CDR1 SGHRS and CDR2 YFSETQ. Trimming removed 2 bases at V and 6 bases at J, with 14 bases between.

The chain uses TRBV15 and TRBJ1-5; D is uncertain. The germline V gene has CDR1 LNHNV and CDR2 YYDKDF (reference sequence). Trimming removed 5 bases at V and 7 bases at J, with 9 bases between. The CDR3 length is 12 residues. The CDR3 loop reads CATSPVRQPQHF. The CDR3 DNA is TGTGCCACCAGCCCGGTAAGACAGCCCCAGCATTTT. The whole variable domain, remainder taken from reference TRBV15 and TRBJ1-5, is DAMVIQNPRYQVTQFGKPVTLSCSQTLNHNVMYWYQQKSSQAPKLLFHYYDKDFNNEADTPDNFQSRRPNTSFCFLDIRSPGLGDTAMYLCATSPVRQPQHFGDGTRLSIL.

The rearrangement links TRBV6-5 to TRBJ2-7; weak D call: TRBD2 (6 bases). Per the germline V gene, CDR1 is MNHEY and CDR2 is SVGAGI. V gave up 5 bases and J gave up 0 bases, with 14 bases separating them. This CDR3 has 15 residues. Here the CDR3 reads CASSGSSVGSYEQYF. CDR3 bases: TGTGCCAGCAGTGGCTCTAGCGTAGGCTCCTACGAGCAGTACTTC.

The gene calls are TRBV6-1 and TRBJ2-7; TRBD2 might be the D (6 bases). Germline V gives CDR1 MNHNS, CDR2 SASEGT. This CDR3 region has 15 residues. V shed 6 bases and J shed 6 bases, with 21 bases lying between them. Here the CDR3 DNA reads TGTGCCAGCAGCCCCGGGGGAGCCCAACGAGGCGAGCAGTACTTC. As protein: CASSPGGAQRGEQYF.

The J gene is TRBJ2-1, the V gene TRBV9, with unresolved D. The CDR3 runs 16 residues. Per the germline V gene, CDR1 is SGDLS and CDR2 is YYNGEE. V was pared by 2 bases and J by 5 bases, with 17 bases between. DNA for the CDR3: TGTGCCAGCAGCGTCGAGGCCGCATTTGGTAACAATGAGCAGTTCTTC. This encodes CASSVEAAFGNNEQFF.

V gene TRBV5-4 combines with J gene TRBJ2-1; a possible D gene is TRBD2 (5 bases). This CDR3 region has 15 residues. Trimming took off 4 bases at V and 5 bases at J, with 16 bases between the two ends. In germline, CDR1 is SGHNT, CDR2 YYREEE (reference sequence). CDR3 in DNA: TGTGCCAGCAGCCCGTTGACTACAGAGCACAATGAGCAGTTCTTC. Translation: CASSPLTTEHNEQFF.

The V gene is TRBV7-9, the J gene TRBJ2-5; 7 nucleotides align to TRBD2. This CDR3 comprises 15 residues. The germline V gene encodes CDR1 SEHNR and CDR2 FQNEAQ (reference sequence). V lost 0 bases, J lost 7 bases, and 8 bases stayed unmatched. The CDR3 protein is CASSLAGGLLWTQYF. The DNA of the CDR3 is TGTGCCAGCAGCTTAGCGGGAGGGCTCCTATGGACCCAGTACTTC.

The chain employs TRBV5-4 and TRBJ1-2; the D gene is possibly TRBD1 (5 bases). V gave up 4 bases and J gave up 2 bases, with 9 bases separating them. Germline V gives CDR1 SGHNT, CDR2 YYREEE (reference sequence). The CDR3 consists of 13 residues. The CDR3 sequence is CASSPTENYGYTF. The DNA of the CDR3 is TGTGCCAGCAGCCCGACAGAGAACTATGGCTACACCTTC.

The rearrangement uses TRBV11-1 and TRBJ2-3, with TRBD1 as a possible D gene (6 bases). The germline gives CDR1 SGHAT, CDR2 FQDESV (reference sequence). The V and J ends lost 7 bases and 5 bases respectively, with 13 bases between them. The CDR3 runs to 13 residues. The CDR3 sequence is CASNPGVGDTQYF. The CDR3 bases are TGTGCCAGCAACCCAGGGGTGGGAGATACGCAGTATTTT. Full variable domain (remainder filled in from reference TRBV11-1 and TRBJ2-3): EAEVAQSPRYKITEKSQAVAFWCDPISGHATLYWYRQILGQGPELLVQFQDESVVDDSQLPKDRFSAERLKGVDSTLKIQPAELGDSAMYLCASNPGVGDTQYFGPGTRLTVL.